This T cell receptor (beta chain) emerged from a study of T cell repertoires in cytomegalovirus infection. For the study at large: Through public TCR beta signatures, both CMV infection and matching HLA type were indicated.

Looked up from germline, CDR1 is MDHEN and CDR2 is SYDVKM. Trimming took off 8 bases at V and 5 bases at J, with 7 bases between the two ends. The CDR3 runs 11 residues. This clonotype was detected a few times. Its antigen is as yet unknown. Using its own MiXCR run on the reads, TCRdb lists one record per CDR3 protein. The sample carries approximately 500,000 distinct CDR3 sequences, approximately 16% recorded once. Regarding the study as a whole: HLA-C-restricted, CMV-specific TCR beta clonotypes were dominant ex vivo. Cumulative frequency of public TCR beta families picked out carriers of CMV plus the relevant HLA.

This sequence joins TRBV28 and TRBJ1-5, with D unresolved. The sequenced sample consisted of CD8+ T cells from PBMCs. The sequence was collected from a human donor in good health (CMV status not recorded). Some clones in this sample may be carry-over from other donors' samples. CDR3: CASGAYQPQHF. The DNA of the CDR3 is TGTGCCAGCGGAGCCTATCAGCCCCAGCATTTT.